The rows below give T cell receptor beta chains drawn from one sample of a study of neoadjuvant anti-PD-1 for oral cavity cancer. Profiling relied on immunoSEQ multiplex PCR, and the TCRdb table lists in-frame clones only, not all of them. The sample lists tens of thousands of clones, roughly 84% occurring once. Source: PBMCs, taken after nivolumab (anti-PD-1) treatment. These receptors all stem from a person between 40 and 85 years old with oral cavity squamous cell carcinoma. CDR3s include the opening cysteine and the closing phenylalanine or tryptophan. D genes are given only for firm matches. Not every row has a clone size; where given, it reads once, few, many or a size class.

v_call,clone_size,j_call,d_call,cdr3_aa,cdr3_nt
TRBV6-1,NA,TRBJ1-1,TRBD1,CASSEPGTGGNTEAFF,TGTGCCAGCAGTGAACCGGGGACAGGAGGAAACACTGAAGCTTTCTTT
TRBV4-2,NA,TRBJ2-2,NA,CASSQALSGVSGELFF,TGTGCCAGCAGCCAAGCTTTGTCAGGGGTTAGCGGGGAGCTGTTTTTT
TRBV10-3,NA,TRBJ2-4,TRBD1,CAISAAGTENIQYF,TGTGCCATCAGTGCTGCCGGGACAGAAAACATTCAGTACTTC
TRBV14,NA,TRBJ2-3,TRBD2,CASSQESVLAGRGGDTQYF,TGTGCCAGCAGCCAAGAGTCGGTTCTAGCGGGACGAGGCGGAGATACGCAGTATTTT
TRBV30,NA,TRBJ1-1,NA,CAWSVTVNTEAFF,TGTGCCTGGAGTGTCACAGTGAACACTGAAGCTTTCTTT
TRBV5-6,NA,TRBJ2-7,TRBD1,CASSQDRAYEQYF,TGTGCCAGCAGCCAGGACAGGGCCTACGAGCAGTACTTC
TRBV2,NA,TRBJ2-2,NA,CASSWGGGGTGHTGELFF,TGTGCCAGCAGTTGGGGAGGGGGCGGTACGGGACACACCGGGGAGCTGTTTTTT
TRBV10-3,NA,TRBJ1-1,TRBD1,CAIAGTGLGNTEAFF,TGTGCCATCGCCGGGACAGGGTTAGGGAACACTGAAGCTTTCTTT
TRBV6-6,NA,TRBJ1-1,NA,CASSIGQGVNTEAFF,TGTGCCAGCAGTATTGGGCAGGGAGTGAACACTGAAGCTTTCTTT
TRBV12-2,NA,TRBJ2-1,NA,CASRLAFRGGGSSYNEQFF,TGTGCAAGTCGCTTAGCGTTTCGCGGGGGGGGATCTTCCTACAATGAGCAGTTCTTC
TRBV5-4,NA,TRBJ2-4,NA,CASKSGYDKNIQYF,TGTGCCAGCAAATCCGGGTACGACAAAAACATTCAGTACTTC
TRBV28,NA,TRBJ2-7,TRBD2,CSSGSLYEQYF,TGTTCTAGCGGGAGCCTCTACGAGCAGTACTTC
TRBV10-2,NA,TRBJ2-1,NA,CATKPTHEQFF,TGCGCCACCAAGCCCACCCATGAGCAGTTCTTC
TRBV29-1,NA,TRBJ1-2,NA,CSVDHPFIHGGYGYTF,TGCAGCGTTGACCACCCATTTATCCATGGGGGCTATGGCTACACCTTC
TRBV5-1,NA,TRBJ1-2,TRBD1,CASSIQGSDYGYTF,TGCGCCAGCAGCATACAGGGGAGTGACTATGGCTACACCTTC
TRBV11-2,NA,TRBJ2-2,TRBD1,CASRQGGGGELFF,TGTGCCAGCCGACAGGGGGGCGGCGGGGAGCTGTTTTTT
TRBV6-6,NA,TRBJ2-7,TRBD2,CASSSTSGRSLYEQYF,TGTGCCAGCAGTTCGACTAGCGGGAGGTCCCTCTACGAGCAGTACTTC
TRBV29-1,once,TRBJ2-1,TRBD2,CSVDLTSGFQQFF,TGCAGCGTTGATTTGACTAGCGGTTTTCAGCAGTTCTTC
TRBV7-3,NA,TRBJ2-2,TRBD2,CASSPGSGGNTGELFF,TGTGCCAGCAGCCCTGGGAGCGGGGGGAACACCGGGGAGCTGTTTTTT
TRBV7-9,NA,TRBJ2-3,NA,CASSLDARPQYF,TGTGCCAGCAGCTTAGATGCGAGGCCGCAGTATTTT
TRBV6-1,NA,TRBJ2-5,NA,CASSERRGGSETQYF,TGTGCCAGCAGTGAACGGAGGGGTGGATCAGAGACCCAGTACTTC
TRBV7-2,NA,TRBJ1-2,NA,CASSLEGNYGYTF,TGTGCCAGCAGCTTAGAAGGGAACTATGGCTACACCTTC
TRBV29-1,NA,TRBJ2-2,NA,CSGRSAHNTGELFF,TGCAGCGGACGTAGCGCCCACAACACCGGGGAGCTGTTTTTT
TRBV9,NA,TRBJ2-1,TRBD2,CASSPWTSGTYNEQFF,TGTGCCAGCAGCCCATGGACTAGCGGAACCTACAATGAGCAGTTCTTC
TRBV15,NA,TRBJ2-3,NA,CATREASDTQYF,TGTGCCACCAGGGAGGCTTCAGATACGCAGTATTTT
TRBV10-2,once,TRBJ1-1,TRBD1,CASSDAGTVTITEAFF,TGCGCCAGCAGTGATGCCGGGACAGTCACAATCACTGAAGCTTTCTTT
TRBV11-2,NA,TRBJ2-1,NA,CASSPPGMGEQFF,TGTGCCAGCAGCCCCCCAGGAATGGGTGAGCAGTTCTTC
TRBV10-3,NA,TRBJ1-2,NA,CAISDRQADYGYTF,TGTGCCATCAGTGACCGACAGGCCGACTATGGCTACACCTTC
TRBV18,NA,TRBJ1-4,NA,CASSGGTPGEKLFF,TGTGCCAGCTCCGGAGGGACCCCGGGGGAAAAACTGTTTTTT
TRBV29-1,NA,TRBJ2-5,NA,CSVERVLGWETQYF,TGCAGCGTTGAAAGGGTGCTTGGGTGGGAGACCCAGTACTTC
TRBV14,NA,TRBJ1-2,NA,CASSQDTVSYGYTF,TGTGCCAGCAGCCAAGATACAGTTTCCTATGGCTACACCTTC
TRBV27,NA,TRBJ2-7,TRBD2,CASTSGSEQYF,TGTGCCAGCACAAGCGGGAGCGAGCAGTACTTC
TRBV6-7,NA,TRBJ2-5,TRBD2,CASSYLPSGMRETQYF,TGTGCCAGCAGTTACTTGCCTAGCGGGATGAGGGAGACCCAGTACTTC
TRBV9,NA,TRBJ1-2,NA,CASSGPGGYTF,TGTGCCAGCAGCGGACCGGGTGGCTACACCTTC
TRBV5-4,NA,TRBJ2-1,TRBD1,CASSSSGQGALNEQFF,TGTGCCAGCAGCTCCTCGGGACAGGGGGCTCTTAATGAGCAGTTCTTC
TRBV6-6,medium-sized,TRBJ2-7,NA,CASSYSPTGSYEQYF,TGTGCCAGCAGTTACTCCCCGACAGGCTCCTACGAGCAGTACTTC
TRBV2,once,TRBJ2-2,TRBD2,CASTLLAGGPVGPGELFF,TGTGCCAGCACCCTACTAGCGGGAGGGCCCGTAGGTCCCGGGGAGCTGTTTTTT
TRBV10-2,NA,TRBJ2-1,TRBD2,CASSESASGTPYNEQFF,TGCGCCAGCAGTGAGTCGGCTAGCGGGACGCCCTACAATGAGCAGTTCTTC
TRBV29-1,NA,TRBJ2-5,NA,CSAGRLQETQYF,TGCAGCGCTGGGCGCTTACAAGAGACCCAGTACTTC
TRBV11-3,NA,TRBJ1-3,NA,CASSSGGPSGNTIYF,TGTGCCAGCAGCTCCGGGGGTCCCTCTGGAAACACCATATATTTT
TRBV5-6,NA,TRBJ2-1,NA,CASSLDMAGKQFF,TGTGCCAGCAGCTTGGATATGGCGGGGAAGCAGTTCTTC
TRBV28,NA,TRBJ2-7,TRBD1,CASRENGPHRDREYEQYF,TGTGCCAGCAGAGAAAATGGTCCCCACCGGGACAGGGAATACGAGCAGTACTTC
TRBV5-6,NA,TRBJ2-6,NA,CASSPGPASGANVLTF,TGTGCCAGCAGCCCGGGACCGGCCTCTGGGGCCAACGTCCTGACTTTC
TRBV7-9,NA,TRBJ2-5,TRBD2,CASSQNSGIRETQYF,TGTGCCAGCAGCCAAAATAGCGGGATTCGGGAGACCCAGTACTTC
TRBV20-1,NA,TRBJ2-1,NA,CSGTSYNEQFF,TGCAGTGGCACTTCCTACAATGAGCAGTTCTTC
TRBV5-1,few,TRBJ2-1,TRBD1,CASSATDREVDEQFF,TGCGCCAGCAGCGCTACGGACAGGGAGGTCGATGAGCAGTTCTTC
TRBV19,NA,TRBJ2-7,NA,CASSNKGSSYEQYF,TGTGCCAGTAGTAACAAGGGGAGCTCCTACGAGCAGTACTTC
TRBV25-1,NA,TRBJ1-1,NA,CASSASSYGGDTEAFF,TGTGCCAGCAGTGCATCCTCTTACGGGGGAGACACTGAAGCTTTCTTT
TRBV6-1,NA,TRBJ1-2,TRBD1,CASSGGRGQDSHQYYGYTF,TGTGCCAGCAGTGGAGGCCGTGGACAGGACTCTCATCAATACTATGGCTACACCTTC
TRBV7-7,NA,TRBJ2-7,TRBD2,CASSSPLAGTGDEQYF,TGTGCTAGCAGCTCCCCACTAGCGGGCACGGGGGACGAGCAGTACTTC
TRBV7-2,NA,TRBJ2-5,NA,CASSLAGVETQYF,TGTGCCAGCAGCTTAGCAGGAGTAGAGACCCAGTACTTC
TRBV2,medium-sized,TRBJ1-2,TRBD1,CASSWGQGHYGYTF,TGTGCCAGCAGTTGGGGACAGGGACACTATGGCTACACCTTC
TRBV19,once,TRBJ1-4,NA,CASSIGVSRTTNEKLFF,TGTGCCAGTAGTATAGGGGTCAGCCGGACCACTAATGAAAAACTGTTTTTT
TRBV6-6,NA,TRBJ1-5,NA,CASSPRSDLGNQPQHF,TGTGCCAGCAGCCCCAGATCCGATTTAGGGAATCAGCCCCAGCATTTT
TRBV6-5,NA,TRBJ1-2,TRBD1,CASSYRGGTGEGYTF,TGTGCCAGCAGTTACCGAGGCGGGACAGGGGAGGGCTACACCTTC
TRBV25-1,NA,TRBJ2-7,NA,CASSGVHEQYF,TGTGCCAGCAGCGGGGTCCACGAGCAGTACTTC
TRBV19,NA,TRBJ2-7,TRBD2,CASSATSGTYEQYF,TGTGCCAGTAGTGCTACTAGCGGAACCTACGAGCAGTACTTC
TRBV11-1,few,TRBJ1-2,NA,CASTPRSSSGSYGYTF,TGTGCCAGCACTCCGCGGAGCTCGTCGGGTAGCTATGGCTACACCTTC